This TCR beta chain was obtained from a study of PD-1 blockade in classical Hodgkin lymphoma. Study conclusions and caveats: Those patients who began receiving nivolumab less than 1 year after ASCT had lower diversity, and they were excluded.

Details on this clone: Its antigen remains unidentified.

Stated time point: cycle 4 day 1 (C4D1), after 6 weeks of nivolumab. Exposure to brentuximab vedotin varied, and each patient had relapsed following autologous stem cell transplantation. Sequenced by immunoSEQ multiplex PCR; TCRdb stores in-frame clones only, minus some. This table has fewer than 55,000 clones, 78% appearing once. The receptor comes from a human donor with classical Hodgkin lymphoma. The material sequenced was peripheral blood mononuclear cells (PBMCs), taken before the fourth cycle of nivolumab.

CDR3 sequence: CASSVGAVGTIYF. DNA of the CDR3: TGTGCCAGCAGCGTGGGAGCCGTCGGCACCATATATTTT. V and J are TRBV9 and TRBJ1-3; D remains unclear. Trimming stripped 2 bases from V and 9 bases from J, with 12 bases between. The germline V gene encodes CDR1 SGDLS and CDR2 YYNGEE. The CDR3 is 13 amino acids.